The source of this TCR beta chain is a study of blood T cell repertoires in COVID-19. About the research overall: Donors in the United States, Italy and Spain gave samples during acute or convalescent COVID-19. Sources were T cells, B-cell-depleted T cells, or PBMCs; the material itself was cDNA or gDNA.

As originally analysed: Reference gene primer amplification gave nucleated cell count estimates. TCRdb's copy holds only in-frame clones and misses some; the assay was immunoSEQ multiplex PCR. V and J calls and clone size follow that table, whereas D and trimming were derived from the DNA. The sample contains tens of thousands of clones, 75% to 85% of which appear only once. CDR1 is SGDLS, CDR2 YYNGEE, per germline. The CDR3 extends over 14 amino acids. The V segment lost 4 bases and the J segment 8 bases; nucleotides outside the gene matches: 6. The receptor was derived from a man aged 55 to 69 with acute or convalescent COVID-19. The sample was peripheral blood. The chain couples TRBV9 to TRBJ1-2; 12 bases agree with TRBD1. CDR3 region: CASSYTGTGGGYTF. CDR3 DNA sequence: TGTGCCAGCAGCTACACCGGGACAGGGGGCGGCTACACCTTC.